Listed below are T cell receptor beta chains from one sample, sequenced in a study of early stage breast cancer tumors. This table comes from immunoSEQ multiplex PCR, and its TCRdb copy is limited to in-frame clones, with some not included. Seen here are about 29,000 clones, approximately 84% observed once, and the top ten hold around 10%. Sequencing used blood. The receptors come from a person aged 50-59 years with breast cancer. Both conserved end residues are part of each CDR3. The D gene is left open where the match is weak. Clone size appears in some rows only: once, few, many, or a class for an expanded clone.

v_call: TRBV30
d_call: .
j_call: TRBJ2-2
clone_size: .
cdr3_nt: TGTGCCTGGAGTGGGGTCTCCGGGGAGCTGTTTTTT
cdr3_aa: CAWSGVSGELFF

v_call: TRBV5-1
d_call: .
j_call: TRBJ2-4
clone_size: .
cdr3_nt: TGCGCCAGCAGCAACGTGGACTCCCAGGGGGCCAAAAACATTCAGTACTTC
cdr3_aa: CASSNVDSQGAKNIQYF

v_call: TRBV5-1
d_call: TRBD1
j_call: TRBJ2-7
clone_size: .
cdr3_nt: TGCGCCAGCAGCTTGGGGGGACAGATATACGAGCAGTACTTC
cdr3_aa: CASSLGGQIYEQYF

v_call: TRBV6-6
d_call: .
j_call: TRBJ2-7
clone_size: few
cdr3_nt: TGTGCCAGCAGGGGAACAGGGTACGAGCAGTACTTC
cdr3_aa: CASRGTGYEQYF

v_call: TRBV7-2
d_call: .
j_call: TRBJ1-1
clone_size: .
cdr3_nt: TGTGCCAGCAGCACCGTTCTCATCACGAACACTGAAGCTTTCTTT
cdr3_aa: CASSTVLITNTEAFF

v_call: TRBV14
d_call: .
j_call: TRBJ2-7
clone_size: .
cdr3_nt: TGTGCCAGCAGCCAACTACTACCGGGAGTTGGAGAGCAGTACTTC
cdr3_aa: CASSQLLPGVGEQYF

v_call: TRBV9
d_call: .
j_call: TRBJ1-3
clone_size: .
cdr3_nt: TGTGCCAGCAGCCGCAGCGGCAGCTCTGGAAACACCATATATTTT
cdr3_aa: CASSRSGSSGNTIYF

v_call: TRBV7-9
d_call: .
j_call: TRBJ1-1
clone_size: .
cdr3_nt: TGTGCCAGCAGCTTGGGGGGCAGCACTGAAGCTTTCTTT
cdr3_aa: CASSLGGSTEAFF

v_call: TRBV28
d_call: .
j_call: TRBJ2-7
clone_size: few
cdr3_nt: TGTGCCAGCAGTTTCCGGGACCGAACTACGAAGCAGTACTTC
cdr3_aa: CASSFRDRTTKQYF

v_call: TRBV19
d_call: .
j_call: TRBJ1-1
clone_size: .
cdr3_nt: TGTGCCAGTAGTGAGACGGGGCGGCGCCGTGACACTGAAGCTTTCTTT
cdr3_aa: CASSETGRRRDTEAFF

v_call: TRBV6-1
d_call: .
j_call: TRBJ2-2
clone_size: .
cdr3_nt: TGTGCCAGCAGTCGAGAGGGCGGGGCCGGGGAGCTGTTTTTT
cdr3_aa: CASSREGGAGELFF

v_call: TRBV5-4
d_call: .
j_call: TRBJ2-1
clone_size: .
cdr3_nt: TGTGCCAGCAGCTTGGGACTCTCGTGGGAGAGCTCCTACAATGAGCAGTTCTTC
cdr3_aa: CASSLGLSWESSYNEQFF

v_call: TRBV11-1
d_call: .
j_call: TRBJ2-3
clone_size: .
cdr3_nt: TGTGCCAGCAGCTTGGGGGACCTCGGTGATACGCAGTATTTT
cdr3_aa: CASSLGDLGDTQYF

v_call: TRBV11-3
d_call: .
j_call: TRBJ2-2
clone_size: .
cdr3_nt: TGTGCCAGCAGCTTAGATCGTTTGGGGGAGCTGTTTTTT
cdr3_aa: CASSLDRLGELFF

v_call: TRBV4-2
d_call: .
j_call: TRBJ2-7
clone_size: .
cdr3_nt: TGTGCCAGCAGCCAAGAGTTGAGTGACTCCTACGAGCAGTACTTC
cdr3_aa: CASSQELSDSYEQYF

v_call: TRBV28
d_call: .
j_call: TRBJ1-1
clone_size: .
cdr3_nt: TGTGCCAGCAGTCAGGAAGGGGTCTATCAAGCTTTCTTT
cdr3_aa: CASSQEGVYQAFF

v_call: TRBV10-3
d_call: .
j_call: TRBJ1-6
clone_size: .
cdr3_nt: TGTGCCACCCTCGGGATCTCCTATAATTCACCCCTCCACTTT
cdr3_aa: CATLGISYNSPLHF

v_call: TRBV5-4
d_call: .
j_call: TRBJ1-2
clone_size: once
cdr3_nt: TGTGCCAGCAGCGTCCCGGGACACATCTATGGCTACACCTTC
cdr3_aa: CASSVPGHIYGYTF

v_call: TRBV10-2
d_call: .
j_call: TRBJ2-1
clone_size: .
cdr3_nt: TGCGCCAGCAGTGAGTCGGTTTCGGGGGCGCAGGAGCAGTTCTTC
cdr3_aa: CASSESVSGAQEQFF

v_call: TRBV19
d_call: .
j_call: TRBJ1-4
clone_size: .
cdr3_nt: TGTGCCAGTAGCCCCAGGGATGAAGAAAAACTGTTTTTT
cdr3_aa: CASSPRDEEKLFF

v_call: TRBV5-1
d_call: TRBD2
j_call: TRBJ2-5
clone_size: .
cdr3_nt: TGCGCCAGCAGCTCTAGCGGGGGGGCAGGGGAGACCCAGTACTTC
cdr3_aa: CASSSSGGAGETQYF

v_call: TRBV6-5
d_call: TRBD1
j_call: TRBJ2-7
clone_size: .
cdr3_nt: TGTGCCAGCAGCAGCCGGGACAGGGCGTACGAGCAGTACTTC
cdr3_aa: CASSSRDRAYEQYF

v_call: TRBV19
d_call: .
j_call: TRBJ1-6
clone_size: .
cdr3_nt: TGTGCCAGTATGAGCGGGTATGCTTCACCCCTCCACTTT
cdr3_aa: CASMSGYASPLHF

v_call: TRBV5-6
d_call: TRBD1
j_call: TRBJ1-2
clone_size: .
cdr3_nt: TGTGCCAGCAGCTTGGCTCAGGGGGGCTATGGCTACACCTTC
cdr3_aa: CASSLAQGGYGYTF

v_call: TRBV4-1
d_call: .
j_call: TRBJ1-5
clone_size: .
cdr3_nt: TGCGCCAGCAGCCAAGATGTTCCAGGTTTGGGCAATCAGCCCCAGCATTTT
cdr3_aa: CASSQDVPGLGNQPQHF

v_call: TRBV7-3
d_call: TRBD2
j_call: TRBJ2-3
clone_size: .
cdr3_nt: TGTGCCAGCAGCTTAGCGGGAGGTACAGATACGCAGTATTTT
cdr3_aa: CASSLAGGTDTQYF

v_call: TRBV6-1
d_call: .
j_call: TRBJ2-1
clone_size: .
cdr3_nt: TGTGCCAGCAGGGGCTCCCTGGACAATGAGCAGTTCTTC
cdr3_aa: CASRGSLDNEQFF

v_call: TRBV19
d_call: TRBD2
j_call: TRBJ2-1
clone_size: .
cdr3_nt: TGTGCCAGTAGTATGCGGGGGGGACTAGCGGGGGCCTACAATGAGCAGTTCTTC
cdr3_aa: CASSMRGGLAGAYNEQFF

v_call: TRBV20-1
d_call: .
j_call: TRBJ2-7
clone_size: .
cdr3_nt: TGCAGTGCGACAACAGGGGAGCAGTACTTC
cdr3_aa: CSATTGEQYF

v_call: TRBV19
d_call: TRBD1
j_call: TRBJ2-3
clone_size: .
cdr3_nt: TGTGCCAGTAGCCCCCGCGGGACAGGGAGCACAGATACGCAGTATTTT
cdr3_aa: CASSPRGTGSTDTQYF

v_call: TRBV7-2
d_call: .
j_call: TRBJ1-1
clone_size: .
cdr3_nt: TGTGCCAGCAGCCCAACCGGGGGGCCCGCTGAAGCTTTCTTT
cdr3_aa: CASSPTGGPAEAFF

v_call: TRBV5-1
d_call: .
j_call: TRBJ2-2
clone_size: .
cdr3_nt: TGCGCCAGCAGCTATGACACCGGGGAGCTGTTTTTT
cdr3_aa: CASSYDTGELFF

v_call: TRBV5-1
d_call: .
j_call: TRBJ1-2
clone_size: .
cdr3_nt: TGCGCCAGCAGCTTGGAGTCTGGAGGTGGCTACACCTTC
cdr3_aa: CASSLESGGGYTF

v_call: TRBV6-1
d_call: TRBD1
j_call: TRBJ2-3
clone_size: .
cdr3_nt: TGTGCCAGTAGAAGACAGGGGGCTGCAGATACGCAGTATTTT
cdr3_aa: CASRRQGAADTQYF

v_call: TRBV19
d_call: .
j_call: TRBJ1-2
clone_size: .
cdr3_nt: TGTGCCAGTAGTATAGCACCGGGATCCTATGGCTACACCTTC
cdr3_aa: CASSIAPGSYGYTF

v_call: TRBV10-3
d_call: .
j_call: TRBJ2-1
clone_size: .
cdr3_nt: TGTGCCATCAGTCCAGCAGGACAAAACAATGAGCAGTTCTTC
cdr3_aa: CAISPAGQNNEQFF

v_call: TRBV5-1
d_call: .
j_call: TRBJ1-4
clone_size: medium-sized
cdr3_nt: TGCGCCAGCAGCATACAGAGTCAGAATGAAAAACTGTTTTTT
cdr3_aa: CASSIQSQNEKLFF

v_call: TRBV5-1
d_call: .
j_call: TRBJ1-2
clone_size: .
cdr3_nt: TGCGCCAGCAGCTTCTCTCAGGATTTTGGCTACACCTTC
cdr3_aa: CASSFSQDFGYTF

v_call: TRBV11-3
d_call: .
j_call: TRBJ2-1
clone_size: .
cdr3_nt: TGTGCCAGCAGCGAGACTTTGAGCTCCTACAATGAGCAGTTCTTC
cdr3_aa: CASSETLSSYNEQFF

v_call: TRBV7-9
d_call: .
j_call: TRBJ1-1
clone_size: .
cdr3_nt: TGTGCCAGCAGCTTACAGAACACTGAAGCTTTCTTT
cdr3_aa: CASSLQNTEAFF

v_call: TRBV5-1
d_call: .
j_call: TRBJ2-5
clone_size: .
cdr3_nt: TGCGCCAGCAGCTACAAGCGGCAAGAGACCCAGTACTTC
cdr3_aa: CASSYKRQETQYF

v_call: TRBV30
d_call: .
j_call: TRBJ1-1
clone_size: .
cdr3_nt: TGTGCCTGGAGTGTAAATTGGTGGACTGAAGCTTTCTTT
cdr3_aa: CAWSVNWWTEAFF

v_call: TRBV11-2
d_call: TRBD1
j_call: TRBJ2-5
clone_size: once
cdr3_nt: TGTGCCAGCAGCTTAGAGGGGGACAGGGGAGGGGAGACCCAGTACTTC
cdr3_aa: CASSLEGDRGGETQYF

v_call: TRBV6-1
d_call: TRBD1
j_call: TRBJ2-7
clone_size: .
cdr3_nt: TGTGCCAGCAGCGTGGACAGGGGCTACGAGCAGTACTTC
cdr3_aa: CASSVDRGYEQYF

v_call: TRBV28
d_call: .
j_call: TRBJ2-2
clone_size: .
cdr3_nt: TGTGCCAGCAGCACCGGGGAGCTGTTTTTT
cdr3_aa: CASSTGELFF

v_call: TRBV5-1
d_call: .
j_call: TRBJ1-1
clone_size: .
cdr3_nt: TGCGCCAGCAGCGACGTACCGGAAGGTGAAGCTTTCTTT
cdr3_aa: CASSDVPEGEAFF

v_call: TRBV30
d_call: .
j_call: TRBJ2-3
clone_size: .
cdr3_nt: TGTGCCTGGTCCAGAGTTACGCAGTATTTT
cdr3_aa: CAWSRVTQYF

v_call: TRBV19
d_call: .
j_call: TRBJ2-3
clone_size: once
cdr3_nt: TGTGCCAGTAGGACGACTGACGAAGATACGCAGTATTTT
cdr3_aa: CASRTTDEDTQYF